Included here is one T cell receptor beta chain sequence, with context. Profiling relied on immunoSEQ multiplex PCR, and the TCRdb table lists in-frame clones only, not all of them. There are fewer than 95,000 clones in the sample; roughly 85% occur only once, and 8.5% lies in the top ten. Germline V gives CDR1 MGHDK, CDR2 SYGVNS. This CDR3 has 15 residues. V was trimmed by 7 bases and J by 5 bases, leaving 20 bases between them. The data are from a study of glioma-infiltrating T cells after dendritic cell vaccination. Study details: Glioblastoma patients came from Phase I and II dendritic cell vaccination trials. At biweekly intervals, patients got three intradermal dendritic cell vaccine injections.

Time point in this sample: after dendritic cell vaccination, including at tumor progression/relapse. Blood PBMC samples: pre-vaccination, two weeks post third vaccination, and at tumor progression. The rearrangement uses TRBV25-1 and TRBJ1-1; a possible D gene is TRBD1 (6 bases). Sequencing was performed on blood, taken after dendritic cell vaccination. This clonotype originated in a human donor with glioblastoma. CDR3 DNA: TGTGCCAGCACAGGGGCATTAAGCCCGGGAACTGAAGCTTTCTTT. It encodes CASTGALSPGTEAFF.